This is a list of T cell receptor beta chains from one sample in a study of blood T cell repertoires in COVID-19. Sequencing used immunoSEQ multiplex PCR; TCRdb keeps in-frame clones, though not all of them. This sample has some 48,000 clones, with around 82% found just once. Specimen: peripheral blood. The receptor source for this set is a human donor in a cohort sampled during active COVID-19. The CDR3 runs from the conserved cysteine through the conserved F or W. Fields, in order: J gene, clone size, V gene, CDR3 protein. Rows give clone size only sometimes, using once, few, many, or a class for an expanded clone.

j_call: TRBJ2-7
clone_size: few
v_call: TRBV2
cdr3_aa: CAIGQLTRREKSSYEQYF

j_call: TRBJ1-5
clone_size: -
v_call: TRBV7-8
cdr3_aa: CASTKHQPLGDYSNQPQHF

j_call: TRBJ2-2
clone_size: -
v_call: TRBV10-3
cdr3_aa: CAISAADRNTGELFF

j_call: TRBJ2-7
clone_size: -
v_call: TRBV4-1
cdr3_aa: CASSQGQGGAYEQYF

j_call: TRBJ2-1
clone_size: -
v_call: TRBV5-1
cdr3_aa: CASSLANDNEQFF

j_call: TRBJ1-1
clone_size: -
v_call: TRBV29-1
cdr3_aa: CSVREGNTEAFF

j_call: TRBJ2-1
clone_size: -
v_call: TRBV7-2
cdr3_aa: CASSFRTSGGLNEQFF

j_call: TRBJ2-5
clone_size: -
v_call: TRBV7-2
cdr3_aa: CASSGISRGETQYF

j_call: TRBJ2-7
clone_size: -
v_call: TRBV6-2/TRBV6-3
cdr3_aa: CASSYSMGLGAYEQYF

j_call: TRBJ1-1
clone_size: -
v_call: TRBV7-6
cdr3_aa: CASSSGWNTEAFF

j_call: TRBJ1-2
clone_size: few
v_call: TRBV2
cdr3_aa: CASSNRLDYGYTF

j_call: TRBJ2-3
clone_size: -
v_call: TRBV6-1
cdr3_aa: CASSEGSGGPTDTQYF

j_call: TRBJ2-3
clone_size: -
v_call: TRBV7-2
cdr3_aa: CASSREVDTQYF

j_call: TRBJ1-3
clone_size: -
v_call: TRBV7-2
cdr3_aa: CASREPSGNTIYF

j_call: TRBJ1-6
clone_size: -
v_call: TRBV6-5
cdr3_aa: CASSYDFRKANSPLHF

j_call: TRBJ2-5
clone_size: -
v_call: TRBV27
cdr3_aa: CASSPNRGTETQYF

j_call: TRBJ2-3
clone_size: -
v_call: TRBV9
cdr3_aa: CASSAPRIHTQYF

j_call: TRBJ2-2
clone_size: -
v_call: TRBV5-1
cdr3_aa: CASSRGAGVGTGELFF

j_call: TRBJ2-7
clone_size: -
v_call: TRBV2
cdr3_aa: CASSGTRQHEQYF

j_call: TRBJ2-2
clone_size: -
v_call: TRBV7-2
cdr3_aa: CASSLTRDRSRGELFF

j_call: TRBJ1-5
clone_size: -
v_call: TRBV15
cdr3_aa: CATSSWSQGNQPQHF

j_call: TRBJ2-7
clone_size: -
v_call: TRBV6-5
cdr3_aa: CASSYQQGAGYEQYF

j_call: TRBJ1-2
clone_size: once
v_call: TRBV5-6
cdr3_aa: CASRRPTINYGYTF

j_call: TRBJ2-3
clone_size: -
v_call: TRBV5-4
cdr3_aa: CASSWGTGGTDTQYF

j_call: TRBJ1-2
clone_size: -
v_call: TRBV6-5
cdr3_aa: CASSLEGGGFGYTF

j_call: TRBJ1-3
clone_size: -
v_call: TRBV18
cdr3_aa: CASSHGDRASGNTIYF

j_call: TRBJ2-3
clone_size: -
v_call: TRBV4-2
cdr3_aa: CASSQENRGTDTQYF

j_call: TRBJ1-3
clone_size: few
v_call: TRBV5-1
cdr3_aa: CASSFKGESGNTIYF

j_call: TRBJ2-7
clone_size: once
v_call: TRBV14
cdr3_aa: CASSLPGGGHEQYF

j_call: TRBJ2-7
clone_size: -
v_call: TRBV11-2
cdr3_aa: CASSLARGALDEQYF

j_call: TRBJ2-4
clone_size: -
v_call: TRBV5-1
cdr3_aa: CASSPLAGQQNKNIQYF

j_call: TRBJ1-3
clone_size: -
v_call: TRBV11-2
cdr3_aa: CASSLVRSLLGNTIYF

j_call: TRBJ2-7
clone_size: -
v_call: TRBV14
cdr3_aa: CASSQDGTGTYEQYF

j_call: TRBJ2-1
clone_size: -
v_call: TRBV7-2
cdr3_aa: CASSPRDQGFLDNEQFF

j_call: TRBJ1-2
clone_size: once
v_call: TRBV4-1
cdr3_aa: CASSQDRGTAQNYGYTF

j_call: TRBJ1-6
clone_size: -
v_call: TRBV2
cdr3_aa: CASRGDSPLHF

j_call: TRBJ2-1
clone_size: few
v_call: TRBV19
cdr3_aa: CASSIQGGEQFF

j_call: TRBJ2-7
clone_size: -
v_call: TRBV2
cdr3_aa: CASKQTGSSYEQYF

j_call: TRBJ1-4
clone_size: -
v_call: TRBV3-1/TRBV3-2
cdr3_aa: CASSEEVLSEKLFF

j_call: TRBJ1-2
clone_size: -
v_call: TRBV18
cdr3_aa: CASSQQGWNGYTF

j_call: TRBJ1-2
clone_size: -
v_call: TRBV6-5
cdr3_aa: CASCPGTGSGKGYTF

j_call: TRBJ2-7
clone_size: -
v_call: TRBV10-2
cdr3_aa: CASSAGGSYEQYF

j_call: TRBJ2-3
clone_size: once
v_call: TRBV29-1
cdr3_aa: CSVDRGTDTQYF

j_call: TRBJ2-3
clone_size: -
v_call: TRBV5-4
cdr3_aa: CASSLWAGGRDTQYF

j_call: TRBJ1-3
clone_size: once
v_call: TRBV27
cdr3_aa: CASSSSGTGLGNTIYF

j_call: TRBJ1-1
clone_size: -
v_call: TRBV6-5
cdr3_aa: CASSLQGGTSITEAFF

j_call: TRBJ2-1
clone_size: few
v_call: TRBV15
cdr3_aa: CATSGLRLVYGEQFF

j_call: TRBJ1-1
clone_size: -
v_call: TRBV6-1
cdr3_aa: CASSERREAFF

j_call: TRBJ1-1
clone_size: -
v_call: TRBV29-1
cdr3_aa: CSVSTGAREAFF

j_call: TRBJ1-5
clone_size: -
v_call: TRBV7-2
cdr3_aa: CASSLGGQPLEPQHF

j_call: TRBJ1-4
clone_size: -
v_call: TRBV7-9
cdr3_aa: CASGTALNEKLFF

j_call: TRBJ1-2
clone_size: -
v_call: TRBV19
cdr3_aa: CASIPRDRAITGYTF